This TCR beta chain was captured in a study of cytomegalovirus exposure and HLA in healthy donors. In regard to this clone: As yet, its antigen is unknown.

This CDR3 region has 13 residues. The ends lost 1 base at V and 3 bases at J; junction bases unmatched: 2. The germline CDR1 and CDR2 sequences are GTSNPN and SVGIG (reference sequence). Study-level results: The study listed under 200 cytomegalovirus-associated TCR beta chains. Later analysis identified a missense DCLRE1C variant that was linked to TCR beta V- and J-gene trimming.

A multiplex PCR was run with 60 Vbeta primers and 13 Jbeta primers. Original processing notes: Some 9.9 million shared chains were among roughly 81 million unique TCR beta chains counted in a later analysis. Assay: immunoSEQ multiplex PCR; the TCRdb copy retains only in-frame clones and omits some. The DNA was the basis for D and trimming; V, J and clone size are from that table. The sample contains roughly 100,000 clones, 65% of which appear only once. Sequences were obtained from PBMCs. This clonotype was sampled from a young man in good health and CMV-seropositive. This chain uses TRBV30 with TRBJ1-1; 7 bases match TRBD1. The CDR3 DNA is TGTGCCTGGAGTGAGGGACAGCACACTGAAGCTTTCTTT. Translating it yields CAWSEGQHTEAFF.